This TCR beta chain was identified in a study of control samples from healthy donors and cancer patients. Germline CDR1 reads LNHDA; CDR2 reads SQIVND (reference sequence). The CDR3 runs 14 residues. Trimming left V 5 bases short and J 3 bases short, with 12 bases between. Assay: immunoSEQ multiplex PCR; the TCRdb copy retains only in-frame clones and omits some. The sample has about 160,000 clones; about 94% are singletons. This TCR was recovered from a man aged 55 to 70 with colorectal cancer. Specimen: PBMCs. The J gene is TRBJ2-3, the V gene TRBV19, with a possible D match to TRBD1 (6 bases). For the CDR3, the DNA is TGTGCCAGTAGTTTACAGGGTCGGACAGATACGCAGTATTTT. It codes for CASSLQGRTDTQYF.